Each of the 11 T cell receptor beta chains below was sequenced from the same sample in a study of blood T cell repertoires in COVID-19. The repertoire was sequenced with immunoSEQ multiplex PCR; TCRdb's copy has only in-frame clones and lacks some. The table has about 280,000 clones, around 88% seen once; the top ten hold approximately 5.7%. The specimen sequenced was PBMCs or T cells enriched from blood (not recorded which). The receptors come from a woman aged 40 to 50 who had recovered from COVID-19.

The chain combines TRBV7-3 with TRBJ2-5, with 11 positions matching TRBD2. The CDR3 has 17 amino acids. Losses at the gene ends were 4 bases for V and 2 bases for J; bases not matched to a gene: 9. The germline V gene encodes CDR1 SGHTA and CDR2 FQGTGA. The CDR3: CASSYGSGTSGQETQYF. The CDR3 nucleotides are TGTGCCAGCAGCTATGGTTCCGGGACTAGCGGACAAGAGACCCAGTACTTC.

Only one count was recorded for this clone. This sequence joins TRBV7-9 and TRBJ1-5; TRBD1 matches at 8 bases. J lost 3 bases, V lost 1 base, and 5 bases had no gene match. The length of the CDR3 is 16 residues. Germline V gene sequence: CDR1 SEHNR, CDR2 FQNEAQ (reference sequence). CDR3 nucleotides: TGTGCCAGCAGCTTAGAGGGACAGGTCACCAATCAGCCCCAGCATTTT. Protein product: CASSLEGQVTNQPQHF.

The J gene is TRBJ2-5, the V gene TRBV5-4; 11 bases are a match to TRBD2. Trimming at V came to 4 bases and at J to 4 bases, leaving 9 bases not matched to a gene. This CDR3 is built from 16 residues. The V gene's germline CDR1 is SGHNT and CDR2 YYREEE (reference sequence). CDR3 DNA: TGTGCCAGCAGCGGCGGGGGTAGCGGGAGGGGAGAGACCCAGTACTTC. It codes for CASSGGGSGRGETQYF.

The chain links TRBV10-3 to TRBJ1-2; unclear D gene. The germline V gene has CDR1 ENHRY and CDR2 SYGVKD. The CDR3 consists of 14 residues. Trimming shortened V by 4 bases and J by 4 bases, and 13 bases separated the two germline ends. The CDR3 region has the DNA TGTGCCATCAGTGGAGACTCAGAGATCTATGGCTACACCTTC. Translation gives CAISGDSEIYGYTF.

This chain links TRBV29-1 with TRBJ2-1; 13 bases align to TRBD2. With V trimmed by 3 bases and J by 7 bases, 9 bases remained unmatched. Germline V gene lookup returns CDR1 SQVTM and CDR2 ANQGSEA. This CDR3 has 16 amino acids. This CDR3 is CSVEDRTSGRGNEQFF. As DNA, the CDR3 is TGCAGCGTTGAGGATCGGACTAGCGGGAGAGGGAATGAGCAGTTCTTC.

This clone was picked up one time. This sequence joins TRBV25-1 and TRBJ1-5; the match to TRBD1 covers 7 bases. CDR1 is MGHDK, CDR2 SYGVNS, per germline. V trimming: 1 base; J trimming: 6 bases; junction bases outside the gene matches: 12. The CDR3 is 17 amino acids. Here the CDR3 reads CASSELRGGRRGQPQHF. In DNA form, the CDR3 reads TGTGCCAGCAGTGAATTGCGAGGGGGCCGAAGGGGTCAGCCCCAGCATTTT.

The table lists this clone with a few counts. The J gene is TRBJ1-1, the V gene TRBV14; D gene ambiguous. Germline assignment: CDR1 SGHDN and CDR2 FVKESK. The ends were cut back, 4 bases at V and 1 base at J, with 13 bases in the middle. This CDR3 contains 15 residues. CDR3 nucleotides: TGTGCCAGCAGCCCCGATCTCCCCAGGAACACTGAAGCTTTCTTT. Its translation is CASSPDLPRNTEAFF. Full variable domain (missing parts from reference TRBV14 and TRBJ1-1): EAGVTQFPSHSVIEKGQTVTLRCDPISGHDNLYWYRRVMGKEIKFLLHFVKESKQDESGMPNNRFLAERTGGTYSTLKVQPAELEDSGVYFCASSPDLPRNTEAFFGQGTRLTVV.

The rearrangement uses TRBV19 and TRBJ1-5; 10 nucleotides match TRBD1. This CDR3 region has 16 residues. Per the germline V gene, CDR1 is LNHDA and CDR2 is SQIVND (reference sequence). The V gene end was trimmed by 3 bases and the J gene end by 7 bases; junction bases not matched to a gene: 9. CDR3 in DNA: TGTGCCAGTAGTATCTTGGGACAGGGGTTCGAACAGCCCCAGCATTTT. This sequence encodes CASSILGQGFEQPQHF.

This clone was picked up a small number of times. The V call is TRBV2, the J call TRBJ2-1; 7 nucleotides agree with TRBD1. Trimming cost V 10 bases and J 1 base; bases outside gene matches: 10. Per germline, CDR1 SNHLY and CDR2 FYNNEI. This CDR3 has 15 residues. The CDR3 reads CATIRGSTSYNEQFF. CDR3 nucleotide sequence: TGTGCCACCATCAGGGGGTCCACTTCCTACAATGAGCAGTTCTTC.

This chain joins TRBV27 and TRBJ2-1, with D possibly TRBD1 on 6 matching bases. Germline loops: CDR1 MNHEY, CDR2 SMNVEV (reference sequence). The CDR3 has 16 amino acids. V shed 5 bases and J shed 6 bases, with 20 bases lying between them. The CDR3 coding sequence is TGTGCCAGCAGTGTCACCGGGACACAGCTCACCAATGAGCAGTTCTTC. Amino acids: CASSVTGTQLTNEQFF.

The rearrangement joins TRBV4-1 to TRBJ2-5, with 7 bases matching TRBD1. CDR1 MGHRA and CDR2 YSYEKL come from the germline V gene. V trimming: 4 bases; J trimming: 0 bases; junction bases outside the gene matches: 5. The CDR3 contains 15 residues. The CDR3 reads CASSPRGQNQETQYF. The CDR3 DNA reads as TGCGCCAGCAGCCCTAGGGGGCAGAACCAAGAGACCCAGTACTTC.